A single sample is the source of the 9 T cell receptor beta chains below, sequenced in a study of T cells in Graves' hyperthyroidism and ophthalmopathy. Using RNA transcripts as the source, TCR beta CDR3 regions were amplified. The HTBI primer set was used in a first-round RT-PCR of the TCR CDR3. A single record per CDR3 protein comes from TCRdb applying MiXCR to the multiplex PCR reads. This sample carries 660,000 or so distinct CDR3 sequences, around 21% of them seen once, and the ten largest clones take more than 30%. The sequenced sample was blood. Receptor source: a young man with Graves' ophthalmopathy.

Details on this clonotype: A much more abundant neighbour one base away suggests this may be a read error. The gene calls are TRBV28 and TRBJ2-7, with a possible D match to TRBD1 (6 bases). Germline V gene lookup returns CDR1 MDHEN and CDR2 SYDVKM. There are 11 residues in the CDR3. The CDR3 reads CASIGQYGQYF. CDR3 bases: TGTGCCAGCATTGGACAGTACGGGCAGTACTTC.

The V gene is TRBV30, the J gene TRBJ2-3; 7 positions agree with TRBD2. Unmatched junction bases numbered 6, after V lost 1 base and J lost 2 bases. The CDR3 sequence is 15 residues long. The V gene's germline CDR1 is GTSNPN and CDR2 SVGIG (reference sequence). The CDR3 DNA sequence: TGTGCCTGGAGTGGGGCGGGAGAGTTCACAGATACGCAGTATTTT. It codes for CAWSGAGEFTDTQYF.

This clonotype was detected ten times or more. CDR3 coding DNA: TGTGCCAGCTCACCACGAGGGACATACGACTCCCAAGAGACCCAGTACTTC. It yields the protein CASSPRGTYDSQETQYF. The chain employs TRBV18 and TRBJ2-5, with D possibly matching TRBD1 (6 bases). This CDR3 is built from 17 residues. Germline V gene data show CDR1 as KGHSH and CDR2 as LQKENI. The V and J ends lost 1 base and 1 base respectively, with 16 bases between them.

The J gene is TRBJ2-5, the V gene TRBV10-3, with D perhaps given as TRBD1 or TRBD2 (5 bases each). Germline-derived CDR1 and CDR2 are ENHRY and SYGVKD. The V gene lost 11 bases and the J gene lost 7 bases, with 20 bases spanning the gap. The CDR3 contains 13 residues. CDR3 protein: CASRERGGGTQYF. The DNA of the CDR3 is TGTGCCTCGAGGGAAAGGGGTGGAGGGACCCAGTACTTC.

Ten or more counts support this clonotype. This sequence joins TRBV2 and TRBJ2-2; TRBD1 is a possible D gene (6 bases). Germline CDR1 reads SNHLY; CDR2 reads FYNNEI. The CDR3 covers 15 residues. V dropped 4 bases and J dropped 0 bases, with 9 bases sitting between them. Here the CDR3 DNA reads TGTGCCAGCAGTGCAGGGGCACCGAACACCGGGGAGCTGTTTTTT. Its protein product is CASSAGAPNTGELFF.

This clonotype showed up just a few times. The chain is built from TRBV10-2 and TRBJ2-3, with 8 bases aligning to TRBD2. The length of the CDR3 is 15 residues. Trimming at V came to 5 bases and at J to 0 bases, leaving 4 bases not matched to a gene. Germline V gene lookup returns CDR1 WSHSY and CDR2 SAAADI. The chain's CDR3 is CASSRLAKSTDTQYF. For the CDR3, the DNA is TGCGCCAGCAGTCGACTAGCGAAAAGCACAGATACGCAGTATTTT.

The chain carries TRBV28 and TRBJ1-2; TRBD1 aligns across 7 bases. With 2 bases clipped from V and 6 bases from J, the junction kept 6 bases outside the gene matches. Germline V gene data show CDR1 as MDHEN and CDR2 as SYDVKM. The CDR3 contains 14 residues. CDR3 residues: CASSLGQGVNGYTF. CDR3 nucleotides: TGTGCCAGCAGTTTAGGGCAGGGGGTTAATGGCTACACCTTC.

The V call is TRBV10-3, the J call TRBJ2-2; D perhaps matches TRBD1 (5 bases). CDR3 length: 13 amino acids. V was shortened by 5 bases and J by 3 bases, with 7 bases between the two germline ends. Germline CDR1 is ENHRY and CDR2 is SYGVKD. CDR3 DNA sequence: TGTGCCATCAGTAAGACAGACACCGGGGAGCTGTTTTTT. It translates to CAISKTDTGELFF.

A note on this clonotype: A read error is possible here, since a much larger clone lies one base away. This chain links TRBV11-2 with TRBJ2-1, with 9 bases lining up with TRBD2. The CDR3 has 16 residues. Germline CDR1 SGHAT, CDR2 FQNNGV. The DNA of the CDR3 is TGTGCCAGCAGCTTAGATGCTAGCGGGGTCTACAATAAGCAGTTCTTC. It translates to CASSLDASGVYNKQFF.